This TCR beta chain was sequenced during a study of CD8 T cells in acute hepatitis C reinfection. The time point denotes: naive CD8 control sorted from an acute-time-point sample. Donors were people who inject drugs, followed every 3 months. Acute primary HCV meant a new positive RNA or antibody result following a negative test within 24 weeks. Findings and caveats of the study: Some 12 public clonotypes were found regardless of outcome.

Germline lookup yields CDR1 LNHDA and CDR2 SQIVND (reference sequence). This CDR3 comprises 17 residues. V lost 6 bases and J lost 3; bases outside the gene matches: 7. This clone was counted a few times. Its target is not known. Produced via immunoSEQ multiplex PCR; TCRdb's table is partial and in-frame only. The data contain approximately 41,000 clones, around nine tenths of them singletons. The TCR sequence derives from a young man with chronic hepatitis C. The chain employs TRBV19 and TRBJ2-2, with 13 bases identical to TRBD2. The source material was naive CD8+ T cells from PBMCs. The CDR3 DNA reads TGTGCCAGTAGCCCCGCGGGACTAGCGGGACACACCGGGGAGCTGTTTTTT. It yields the protein CASSPAGLAGHTGELFF. The full variable domain, completed using reference TRBV19 and TRBJ2-2, is DGGITQSPKYLFRKEGQNVTLSCEQNLNHDAMYWYRQDPGQGLRLIYYSQIVNDFQKGDIAEGYSVSREKKESFPLTVTSAQKNPTAFYLCASSPAGLAGHTGELFFGEGSRLTVL.